Detailed here is one TCR beta chain. Its cognate antigen is unknown. The data derive from a study of cytomegalovirus exposure and HLA in healthy donors. Primers for the PCR totalled 60 Vbeta and 13 Jbeta. Repertoires were generated with immunoSEQ multiplex PCR, while TCRdb's copy carries only in-frame clones and drops some. The sample has 80,000 or so clones, under 65% seen once. Study outcomes and limitations: Upon later analysis, TCR association rates were observed to vary by HLA locus, being highest for DRB1 and lowest for HLA-C.

CDR1 and CDR2 (germline): LGHNA, YNFKEQ. Trimming pared 4 bases from V and 2 bases from J, leaving 21 bases between. The CDR3 has 17 amino acids. Specimen: PBMCs. This sequence originates from a male donor in good health and CMV-seropositive. The chain couples TRBV4-2 to TRBJ2-7; weak D call: TRBD2 (6 bases). Written as DNA, the CDR3 is TGTGCCAGCAGCCCAGCGGGTTGGGGGGAGATCACCTACGAGCAGTACTTC. Protein: CASSPAGWGEITYEQYF.